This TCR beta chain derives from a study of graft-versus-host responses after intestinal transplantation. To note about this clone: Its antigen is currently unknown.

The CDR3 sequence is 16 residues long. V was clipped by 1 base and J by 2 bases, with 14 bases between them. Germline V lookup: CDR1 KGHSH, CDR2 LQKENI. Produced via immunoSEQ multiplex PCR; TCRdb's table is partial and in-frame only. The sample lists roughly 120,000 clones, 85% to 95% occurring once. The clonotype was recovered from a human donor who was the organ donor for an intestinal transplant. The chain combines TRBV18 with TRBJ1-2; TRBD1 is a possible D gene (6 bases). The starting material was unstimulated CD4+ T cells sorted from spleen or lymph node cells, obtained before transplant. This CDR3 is CASSPLQIQGNYGYTF. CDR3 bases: TGTGCCAGCTCACCACTGCAAATACAGGGAAACTATGGCTACACCTTC. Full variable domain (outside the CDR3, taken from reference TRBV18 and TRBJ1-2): NAGVMQNPRHLVRRRGQEARLRCSPMKGHSHVYWYRQLPEEGLKFMVYLQKENIIDESGMPKERFSAEFPKEGPSILRIQQVVRGDSAAYFCASSPLQIQGNYGYTFGSGTRLTVV.